This T cell receptor (beta chain) appears in the sequencing data of a study of cytomegalovirus exposure and HLA in healthy donors. Study-level information: Prior work identified more than 90 million unique TCR beta sequences in 150 million to 200 million T cells. The study placed around 80% of its approximately 360 genotyped donors in the Caucasian-associated ancestry cluster. Points from the study as a whole: CMV serostatus was the sole immune exposure information available.

Use of 60 Vbeta and 13 Jbeta primers characterized the PCR. The repertoire was sequenced with immunoSEQ multiplex PCR; TCRdb's copy has only in-frame clones and lacks some. The table records about 190,000 clones, almost 75% of them present only once. The CDR3 sequence is 14 residues long. The V gene end was trimmed by 4 bases and the J gene end by 8 bases; junction bases not matched to a gene: 8. The V gene's germline CDR1 is LNHDA and CDR2 SQIVND (reference sequence). As concerns this clone: Its target is unknown.

Sample: PBMCs. This sequence originates from a woman in her 30s in good health and CMV-seropositive. The rearrangement joins TRBV19 to TRBJ1-2; 9 positions agree with TRBD1. CDR3 protein: CASSTRDRASGYTF. As DNA, the CDR3 is TGTGCCAGTAGTACCCGGGACAGGGCATCAGGCTACACCTTC.